One T cell receptor beta chain is described in this entry. The antigen is unknown. Generated by immunoSEQ multiplex PCR, the TCRdb table keeps only in-frame clones and is missing some. The sample includes 140,000 to 150,000 clones, about 81% of them seen just once. This sample stems from a study of T cell responses to AZD1222 COVID-19 vaccine. Germline CDR1 and CDR2: MNHEY and SVGAGI. The CDR3 length is 15 residues. The germline V and J ends were trimmed by 0 bases and 4 bases, with 9 bases remaining between them. Whole-study results and caveats: Reportedly, close to half of spike-specific TCRs are directed against unmutated variant regions. Without day 14 samples, only post-peak T cell repertoires were studied. Spike-wide coverage was observed for vaccine-associated CD4 TCRs, with dominant responses at 160-218 and 743-854.

The rearrangement links TRBV6-5 to TRBJ1-4, with a tentative D call TRBD1 (5 bases). The TCR comes from an adult in good health. Sequenced here: peripheral blood, sampled on day 0 of MenACWY control vaccination. Here the CDR3 reads CASSYSGQGNEKLFF. DNA of the CDR3: TGTGCCAGCAGTTACTCCGGCCAGGGTAATGAAAAACTGTTTTTT.